This is a list of T cell receptor beta chains from one sample in a study of cytomegalovirus exposure and HLA in healthy donors. Here immunoSEQ multiplex PCR was the method, and the copy in TCRdb shows in-frame clones only, minus some. The sample lists tens of thousands of clones; roughly nine tenths were seen once. Sequencing input: PBMCs. Receptors were obtained from a man younger than 35 in good health and CMV-seronegative. CDR3s include the opening cysteine and the closing phenylalanine or tryptophan. The order of the fields is clone size, D gene, J gene, CDR3 length, V gene, CDR3 DNA, CDR3 protein. A D gene is named only where the DNA matches it firmly. Clone sizes are given selectively: once, few, many, or a class where the clone is expanded.

NA,NA,TRBJ1-4,16,TRBV5-1,TGCGCCAGCAGCTTGGCGGCGACAGGTCGTAATGAAAAACTGTTTTTT,CASSLAATGRNEKLFF
NA,NA,TRBJ1-1,11,TRBV11-2,TGTGCCAGCAGCCACCTTCGGGAAGCTTTCTTT,CASSHLREAFF
NA,NA,TRBJ1-2,14,TRBV11-2,TGTGCCAGCAGCTTTTTTGGAGACTATTATGGCTACACCTTC,CASSFFGDYYGYTF
NA,NA,TRBJ1-2,15,TRBV4-2,TGTGCCAGCAGCCAAGATCTATCCCCGGACTATGGCTACACCTTC,CASSQDLSPDYGYTF
NA,TRBD1,TRBJ2-3,16,TRBV10-3,TGTGCCATCAGTGGCTCGGGACAGGGAAACACAGATACGCAGTATTTT,CAISGSGQGNTDTQYF
NA,NA,TRBJ1-5,15,TRBV29-1,TGCAGCGTTACGACGACAGGTTCGGCGCATCAGCCCCAGCATTTT,CSVTTTGSAHQPQHF
NA,TRBD1,TRBJ1-3,15,TRBV11-2,TGTGCCAGCAGCTTCCCAGGGGGATATGGAAACACCATATATTTT,CASSFPGGYGNTIYF
NA,NA,TRBJ1-5,15,TRBV5-1,TGCGCCAGCAGCTTGGCGGGAAATAGCAATCAGCCCCAGCATTTT,CASSLAGNSNQPQHF
NA,NA,TRBJ1-2,13,TRBV27,TGTGCCAGCAGATCCACGGGGTACTATGGCTACACCTTC,CASRSTGYYGYTF
NA,NA,TRBJ1-5,14,TRBV18,TGTGCCAGCTCAGACGGGGATAGTGCTCAGCCCCAGCATTTT,CASSDGDSAQPQHF
NA,NA,TRBJ2-7,16,TRBV11-3,TGTGCCAGCAGCTCACGGTCAGACAGGACAACCTACGAGCAGTACTTC,CASSSRSDRTTYEQYF
NA,NA,TRBJ2-2,13,TRBV18,TGTGCCAGCAACGGGGGTGGCACCGGGGAGCTGTTTTTT,CASNGGGTGELFF
NA,TRBD1,TRBJ1-5,18,TRBV7-2,TGTGCCAGCAGCACAAGGACAGGGGGCGCGGGTGGCAATCAGCCCCAGCATTTT,CASSTRTGGAGGNQPQHF
NA,NA,TRBJ1-1,16,TRBV5-1,TGCGCCAGCAGCTTTCATACAGAACTTATGAACACTGAAGCTTTCTTT,CASSFHTELMNTEAFF
NA,TRBD2,TRBJ2-5,16,TRBV4-1,TGCGCCAGCAGCCAAACTAGCGGGAGCTACCAAGAGACCCAGTACTTC,CASSQTSGSYQETQYF
NA,TRBD1,TRBJ2-3,15,TRBV19,TGTGCCAGTAGGAAGCCGGGACAGGGAGGGGATACGCAGTATTTT,CASRKPGQGGDTQYF
NA,TRBD2,TRBJ2-2,16,TRBV28,TGTGCCAGCAGTTTACAGCGGGGGGCGAACACCGGGGAGCTGTTTTTT,CASSLQRGANTGELFF
NA,TRBD2,TRBJ2-5,15,TRBV28,TGTGCCAGCAGTTCATCCCCTAGCGGGGGAGAGACCCAGTACTTC,CASSSSPSGGETQYF
NA,TRBD1,TRBJ2-1,16,TRBV7-9,TGTGCCAGCAGACCAGGGACAGGCAAAATCTACAATGAGCAGTTCTTC,CASRPGTGKIYNEQFF
NA,NA,TRBJ1-1,11,TRBV30,TGTGCCTGGAGTGGCTATACTGAAGCTTTCTTT,CAWSGYTEAFF
NA,TRBD2,TRBJ2-5,16,TRBV9,TGTGCCAGCAGCGTGGGGCTAGCGGGCCAAGCGGAGACCCAGTACTTC,CASSVGLAGQAETQYF
NA,NA,TRBJ1-5,15,TRBV27,TGTGCCAGCAGACTATCGGGGGAGGCAAATCAGCCCCAGCATTTT,CASRLSGEANQPQHF
NA,TRBD2,TRBJ2-1,16,TRBV5-6,TGTGCCAGCAGCGCCGAACTAGCGGGAGGGTTGGGTGAGCAGTTCTTC,CASSAELAGGLGEQFF
NA,TRBD1,TRBJ2-4,15,TRBV5-4,TGTGCCAGCAGCTTGGGGGGGGACAGGGGTGACATTCAGTACTTC,CASSLGGDRGDIQYF
NA,TRBD2,TRBJ2-3,16,TRBV7-6,TGTGCCAGCAGCTCCCTAGCGGGGGGCCACACAGATACGCAGTATTTT,CASSSLAGGHTDTQYF
NA,NA,TRBJ2-7,13,TRBV19,TGTGCCAGTAGTATTGAGGGGGTGTACGAGCAGTACTTC,CASSIEGVYEQYF
NA,NA,TRBJ2-3,13,TRBV6-4,TGTGCCAGCAGTGACGCGGCTACAGATACGCAGTATTTT,CASSDAATDTQYF
NA,NA,TRBJ2-2,17,TRBV9,TGTGCCAGCAGCGTAAAATCAAGTAGGAGCAACACCGGGGAGCTGTTTTTT,CASSVKSSRSNTGELFF
NA,NA,TRBJ2-7,15,TRBV9,TGTGCCAGCAGCGTAGACCCTAGCGAGAAGGGGGAGCAGTACTTC,CASSVDPSEKGEQYF
NA,NA,TRBJ2-1,13,TRBV19,TGTGCCAGTAGTATTGTAACGAACAATGGGCAGTTCTTC,CASSIVTNNGQFF
NA,TRBD1,TRBJ1-5,14,TRBV30,TGTGCCTGGAGTGGTGGACAGGGTGGCGGTCCCCAGCATTTT,CAWSGGQGGGPQHF
once,TRBD1,TRBJ1-5,14,TRBV27,TGTGCCAGCAGTTTAGGGACAGGGGGACAGCCCCAGCATTTT,CASSLGTGGQPQHF
NA,TRBD1,TRBJ2-7,14,TRBV9,TGTGCCAGCAGCGTCGGGACAGTCCCTTTCGAGCAGTACTTC,CASSVGTVPFEQYF
NA,TRBD2,TRBJ2-1,17,TRBV4-3,TGCGCCAGCAGCCAACTCCCCGGGACTAGCGGAGACAATGAGCAGTTCTTC,CASSQLPGTSGDNEQFF
NA,TRBD1,TRBJ2-1,12,TRBV4-3,TGCGCCAGCAGCCAAGGACAGGGCCGGCAGTTCTTC,CASSQGQGRQFF
NA,NA,TRBJ1-5,17,TRBV28,TGTGCCAGCAGACCTGAGGGAGGGTCCAATAGCAATCAGCCCCAGCATTTT,CASRPEGGSNSNQPQHF
NA,NA,TRBJ2-2,14,TRBV9,TGTGCCAGCAGCGTAGGCAGGAGGACCGGGGAGCTGTTTTTT,CASSVGRRTGELFF
NA,TRBD2,TRBJ2-3,15,TRBV5-4,TGTGCCAGCAGCGGGGGGACTAGCGGGAGGCATACGCAGTATTTT,CASSGGTSGRHTQYF
NA,NA,TRBJ1-2,16,TRBV29-1,TGCAGCGTTGCGCCCCGGGACACCAGCCCTTACCATGGCTACACCTTC,CSVAPRDTSPYHGYTF
NA,TRBD2,TRBJ2-3,15,TRBV6-5,TGTGCCAGCAGCATTAGCGGGAAAAGCACAGATACGCAGTATTTT,CASSISGKSTDTQYF
NA,NA,TRBJ2-3,15,TRBV5-1,TGCGCCAGCAGCTTGGGAGGGACAAGCACAGATACGCAGTATTTT,CASSLGGTSTDTQYF
NA,NA,TRBJ2-1,18,TRBV4-2,TGTGCCAGCAGCCTACAAGGGGATTTCTACAGCTCCTACAATGAGCAGTTCTTC,CASSLQGDFYSSYNEQFF
NA,TRBD2,TRBJ2-3,13,TRBV2,TGTGCCAGCATTCGCGGGAGCGCAGATACGCAGTATTTT,CASIRGSADTQYF
NA,TRBD1,TRBJ2-7,16,TRBV6-5,TGTGCCAGCAGTTACTCCGGTGGCAGGGGGTCCTACGAGCAGTACTTC,CASSYSGGRGSYEQYF
once,NA,TRBJ2-1,15,TRBV7-9,TGTGCCAGCAGCTCCAGATCAGGGGCGGGCAGTGAGCAGTTCTTC,CASSSRSGAGSEQFF
NA,NA,TRBJ2-7,11,TRBV7-2,TGTGCCAGCAGCCTCAGGGGCGAGCAGTACTTC,CASSLRGEQYF
NA,TRBD2,TRBJ2-7,15,TRBV5-1,TGCGCCAGCAGCTTCGGGGACTATTATACCTACGAGCAGTACTTC,CASSFGDYYTYEQYF
NA,TRBD1,TRBJ1-2,14,TRBV28,TGTGCCAGCAGTTTAGGGGGACAGAGCTATGGCTACACCTTC,CASSLGGQSYGYTF
NA,TRBD2,TRBJ2-1,19,TRBV19,TGTGCCAGTAGTATAAGGGGACTAGCGGGTATAGGCTCCTACAATGAGCAGTTCTTC,CASSIRGLAGIGSYNEQFF
NA,TRBD1,TRBJ2-2,16,TRBV19,TGTGCCAGTAGTACCCGGACAGGGGGCGACACCGGGGAGCTGTTTTTT,CASSTRTGGDTGELFF
NA,TRBD2,TRBJ2-7,15,TRBV9,TGTGCCAGCAGCTTTTTAGCGGGAGCGCCCTACGAGCAGTACTTC,CASSFLAGAPYEQYF
NA,TRBD2,TRBJ2-7,16,TRBV18,TGTGCCAGCTCTCCGCTAGCGGGCCCCGCCGCCTACGAGCAGTACTTC,CASSPLAGPAAYEQYF
NA,NA,TRBJ2-2,14,TRBV7-9,TGTGCCAGCAGCTTAGCGGCAGGGGCCGGGGAGCTGTTTTTT,CASSLAAGAGELFF
NA,TRBD2,TRBJ2-1,17,TRBV30,TGTGCCTGGGACGCGACTTTGAGCGGGACGATCTACAATGAGCAGTTCTTC,CAWDATLSGTIYNEQFF
NA,NA,TRBJ1-2,18,TRBV10-3,TGTGCCATCGTTTCCACCCTCGGGGGGCTCCTAGGAGACTATGGCTACACCTTC,CAIVSTLGGLLGDYGYTF
NA,TRBD1,TRBJ1-1,16,TRBV18,TGTGCCAGCTCACAACGGACAGGGGGCACGGACACTGAAGCTTTCTTT,CASSQRTGGTDTEAFF
NA,NA,TRBJ2-7,12,TRBV5-5,TGTGCCAGCAGCTTGGCCTATTACGAGCAGTACTTC,CASSLAYYEQYF
once,TRBD1,TRBJ2-4,17,TRBV28,TGTGCCAGCAGTCCCCGGGACAGGAAACTAGCCAAAAACATTCAGTACTTC,CASSPRDRKLAKNIQYF
NA,NA,TRBJ1-1,11,TRBV5-4,TGTGCCAGCAGCTTGGGACTTCAAGCTTTCTTT,CASSLGLQAFF